This TCR beta chain originates from a study of spatial heterogeneity in lung cancer. Time point in this sample: sample taken at primary tumor resection. In the library, each TCR cDNA molecule bore its own unique molecular identifier. A single record per CDR3 protein comes from TCRdb applying MiXCR to the 5' RACE reads. The table records tens of thousands of distinct CDR3 sequences, roughly 12% of them present only once. CDR3 length: 12 amino acids. The V gene lost 2 bases and the J gene lost 8 bases, with 12 bases spanning the gap. CDR1 and CDR2 from the germline V gene are GTSNPN and SVGIG (reference sequence).

The sequence was collected from a male donor with early-stage non-small cell lung cancer. The gene calls are TRBV30 and TRBJ1-1, with TRBD1 as a possible D gene (5 bases). This sample comprised PBMCs, obtained at surgery. The CDR3 spells CAWSFTTAEAFF. In nucleotides, the CDR3 is TGTGCCTGGAGTTTTACGACAGCGGAAGCTTTCTTT.